Shown below are 12 T cell receptor beta chains from a single sample sequenced in a study of graft-versus-host responses after intestinal transplantation. These TCRs are of unknown antigen specificity. Sequencing used immunoSEQ multiplex PCR; TCRdb keeps in-frame clones, though not all of them. The repertoire has roughly 93,000 clones, under 95% of them found once; the top ten carry around 0.44%. Sequences were derived from unstimulated CD8+ T cells sorted from spleen or lymph node cells, sampled before transplant. All receptors come from a human donor who was the organ donor for an intestinal transplant.

The rearrangement joins TRBV4-1 to TRBJ2-2, with 10 positions matching TRBD2. With V trimmed by 0 bases and J by 7 bases, 8 bases remained unmatched. Germline lookup yields CDR1 MGHRA and CDR2 YSYEKL. The length of the CDR3 is 17 residues. The CDR3 protein is CASSQEGPSGGFGELFF. In DNA, the CDR3 is TGCGCCAGCAGCCAAGAAGGGCCTAGCGGGGGTTTCGGGGAGCTGTTTTTT.

V and J are TRBV29-1 and TRBJ2-1; 9 nucleotides align to TRBD2. CDR1 is SQVTM, CDR2 ANQGSEA, per germline. Trimming took 0 bases from V and 4 from J; bases not matched to a gene: 10. The CDR3 sequence is 17 residues long. The CDR3 protein is CSVEDEASGDLYNEQFF. In nucleotides, the CDR3 is TGCAGCGTTGAAGATGAGGCTAGCGGGGACCTATACAATGAGCAGTTCTTC.

Here the CDR3 DNA reads TGCGCCAGCAGCCCCCACCTTAGCACAAGCTCCTACAATGAGCAGTTCTTC. As protein: CASSPHLSTSSYNEQFF. The V call is TRBV4-3, the J call TRBJ2-1, with D hard to call. With 4 bases removed from V and 0 bases from J, the gap between germline ends came to 16 bases. The CDR3 spans 17 residues. Germline V CDR1 and CDR2: LGHNA, YSLEER.

This chain joins TRBV14 and TRBJ2-2; 7 bases are shared with TRBD1. The CDR3 runs 16 residues. The germline V gene encodes CDR1 SGHDN and CDR2 FVKESK. J was trimmed by 6 bases and V by 3 bases; bases with no gene match: 10. DNA of the CDR3: TGTGCCAGCAGCCATTGGGAGACAGGGTCACCCGGGGAGCTGTTTTTT. This encodes CASSHWETGSPGELFF.

The gene calls are TRBV7-2 and TRBJ2-7; unclear D gene. Per the germline V gene, CDR1 is SGHTA and CDR2 is FQGNSA. CDR3 length: 14 residues. V was shortened by 5 bases and J by 3 bases, with 14 bases between the two germline ends. CDR3 in amino acids: CASSPLGEYYEQYF. CDR3 nucleotides: TGTGCCAGCAGCCCCCTGGGCGAGTACTACGAGCAGTACTTC.

The rearrangement uses TRBV9 and TRBJ1-2; weak D call: TRBD1 (6 bases). Trimming shortened V by 4 bases and J by 0 bases, and 13 bases separated the two germline ends. The CDR3 loop spans 15 amino acids. Per germline, CDR1 SGDLS and CDR2 YYNGEE. CDR3 amino acids: CASSTRQDPNYGYTF. The CDR3 nucleotides read TGTGCCAGCAGCACTCGACAGGACCCTAACTATGGCTACACCTTC.

The rearrangement links TRBV18 to TRBJ1-1; D uncertain. This CDR3 is built from 16 residues. V was trimmed by 2 bases and J by 0 bases, leaving 13 bases between them. Germline V gene lookup returns CDR1 KGHSH and CDR2 LQKENI. The CDR3 sequence is CASSPSRSLMNTEAFF. The CDR3 bases are TGTGCCAGCTCACCATCCAGGTCGCTGATGAACACTGAAGCTTTCTTT.

V gene TRBV19 combines with J gene TRBJ1-5; 10 nucleotides agree with TRBD1. Germline V CDR1 and CDR2: LNHDA, SQIVND (reference sequence). CDR3 size: 15 residues. Losses at the gene ends were 2 bases for V and 6 bases for J; bases not matched to a gene: 4. The DNA of the CDR3 is TGTGCCAGTAGTATACCGACAGGGGGCCTTCAGCCCCAGCATTTT. It codes for CASSIPTGGLQPQHF. Full variable domain (missing parts from reference TRBV19 and TRBJ1-5): DGGITQSPKYLFRKEGQNVTLSCEQNLNHDAMYWYRQDPGQGLRLIYYSQIVNDFQKGDIAEGYSVSREKKESFPLTVTSAQKNPTAFYLCASSIPTGGLQPQHFGDGTRLSIL.

The gene calls are TRBV9 and TRBJ2-5; 10 bases agree with TRBD1. Near its end, the DNA agrees better with TRBJ2-7, so the J call may be wrong. The CDR3 runs to 13 residues. Germline-derived CDR1 and CDR2 are SGDLS and YYNGEE. CDR3 in amino acids: CASSPRDRGEQYF. CDR3 coding DNA: TGTGCCAGCAGCCCCCGGGACAGGGGCGAGCAGTACTTC.

The V call is TRBV29-1, the J call TRBJ2-6; 7 bases align to TRBD1. The CDR3 loop spans 16 amino acids. Germline lookup yields CDR1 SQVTM and CDR2 ANQGSEA. Unmatched junction bases numbered 11, after V lost 7 bases and J lost 2 bases. CDR3 loop: CSARIHRGTGANVLTF. In DNA, the CDR3 is TGCAGCGCAAGAATTCACAGGGGCACTGGGGCCAACGTCCTGACTTTC.

The chain employs TRBV9 and TRBJ1-5; 10 bases align to TRBD1. From germline, CDR1 is SGDLS and CDR2 YYNGEE. V was clipped by 0 bases and J by 6 bases; unmatched bases: 3. The CDR3 totals 15 residues. CDR3 sequence: CASSVDGTGVQPQHF. CDR3 DNA sequence: TGTGCCAGCAGCGTAGATGGGACAGGGGTTCAGCCCCAGCATTTT.

Notes on this clone: The junction departs from the called germline gene at one end, perhaps through a read error. This sequence joins TRBV5-6 and TRBJ2-7, with D tentatively TRBD1 (7 bases). Germline V gene lookup returns CDR1 SGHDT and CDR2 YYEEEE. The CDR3 runs to 16 residues. CDR3 sequence: CASSLALGLQGTGVNF. In DNA, the CDR3 is TGTGCCAGCAGCTTGGCTCTCGGCTTACAGGGGACGGGGGTGAACTTC. The full variable domain, completed using reference TRBV5-6 and TRBJ2-7, is DAGVTQSPTHLIKTRGQQVTLRCSPKSGHDTVSWYQQALGQGPQFIFQYYEEEERQRGNFPDRFSGHQFPNYSSELNVNALLLGDSALYLCASSLALGLQGTGVNFGPGTRLTVT.